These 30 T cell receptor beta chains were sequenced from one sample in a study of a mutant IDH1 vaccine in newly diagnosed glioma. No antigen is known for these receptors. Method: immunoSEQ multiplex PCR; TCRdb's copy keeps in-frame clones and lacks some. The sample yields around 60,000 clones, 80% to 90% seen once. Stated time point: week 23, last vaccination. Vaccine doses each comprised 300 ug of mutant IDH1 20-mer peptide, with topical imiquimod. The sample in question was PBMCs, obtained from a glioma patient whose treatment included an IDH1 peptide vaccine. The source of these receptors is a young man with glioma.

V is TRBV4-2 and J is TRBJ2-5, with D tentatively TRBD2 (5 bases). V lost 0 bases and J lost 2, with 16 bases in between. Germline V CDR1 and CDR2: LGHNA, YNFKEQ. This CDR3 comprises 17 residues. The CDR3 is CASSQDLRGLVQETQYF. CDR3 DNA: TGTGCCAGCAGCCAAGATCTTCGAGGACTGGTACAAGAGACCCAGTACTTC.

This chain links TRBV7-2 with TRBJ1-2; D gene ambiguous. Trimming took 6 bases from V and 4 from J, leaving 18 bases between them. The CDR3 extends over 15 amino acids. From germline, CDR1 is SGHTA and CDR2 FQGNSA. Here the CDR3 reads CASSPRAGGVYGYTF. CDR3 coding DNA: TGTGCCAGCAGTCCAAGGGCAGGAGGAGTCTATGGCTACACCTTC.

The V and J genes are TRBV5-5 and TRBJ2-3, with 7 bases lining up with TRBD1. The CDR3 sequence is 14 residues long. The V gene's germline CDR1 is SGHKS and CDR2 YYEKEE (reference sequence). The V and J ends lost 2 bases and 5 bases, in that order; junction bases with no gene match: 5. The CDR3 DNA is TGTGCCAGCAGCTTATCGACAGGGCGAGATACGCAGTATTTT. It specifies CASSLSTGRDTQYF.

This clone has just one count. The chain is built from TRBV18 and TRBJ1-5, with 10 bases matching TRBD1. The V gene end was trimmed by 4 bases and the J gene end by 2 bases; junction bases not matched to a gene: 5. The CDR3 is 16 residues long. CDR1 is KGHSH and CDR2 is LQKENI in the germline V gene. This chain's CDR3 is CASSLSGTGGNQPQHF. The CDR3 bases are TGTGCCAGCTCACTTTCCGGGACAGGGGGCAATCAGCCCCAGCATTTT.

The CDR3 coding sequence is TGTGCCAGCAGCTTAGACTTCTCGTTGGCGGACGGAACTAACTATGGCTACACCTTC. Residues: CASSLDFSLADGTNYGYTF. This chain uses TRBV7-8 with TRBJ1-2; unclear D gene. From germline, CDR1 is SGHVS and CDR2 FQNEAQ. Trimming pared 1 base from V and 0 bases from J, leaving 21 bases between. The CDR3 contains 19 residues.

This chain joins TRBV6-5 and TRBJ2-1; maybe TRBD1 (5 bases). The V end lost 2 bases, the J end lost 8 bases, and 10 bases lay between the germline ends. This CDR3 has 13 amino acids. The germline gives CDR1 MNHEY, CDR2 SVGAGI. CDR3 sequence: CASSYQGGHEQFF. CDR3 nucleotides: TGTGCCAGCAGTTACCAGGGTGGGCATGAGCAGTTCTTC.

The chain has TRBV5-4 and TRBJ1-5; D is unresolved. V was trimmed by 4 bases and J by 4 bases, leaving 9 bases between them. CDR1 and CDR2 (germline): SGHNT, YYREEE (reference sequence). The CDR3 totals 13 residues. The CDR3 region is CASSAVRNQPQHF. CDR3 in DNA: TGTGCCAGCAGCGCTGTAAGAAATCAGCCCCAGCATTTT.

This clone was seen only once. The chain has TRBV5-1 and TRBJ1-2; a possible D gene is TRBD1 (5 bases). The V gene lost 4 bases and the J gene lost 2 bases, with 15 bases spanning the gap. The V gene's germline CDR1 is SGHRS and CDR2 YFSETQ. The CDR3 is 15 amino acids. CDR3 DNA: TGCGCCAGCAGCACGCGCCGGGACTCAAACTATGGCTACACCTTC. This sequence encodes CASSTRRDSNYGYTF.

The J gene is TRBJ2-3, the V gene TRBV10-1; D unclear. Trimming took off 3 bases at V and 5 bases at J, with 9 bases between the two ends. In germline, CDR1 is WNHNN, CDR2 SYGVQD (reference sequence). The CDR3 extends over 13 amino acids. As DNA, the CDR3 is TGCGCCAGCAGTGAAAAGGTGGAAGATACGCAGTATTTT. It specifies CASSEKVEDTQYF.

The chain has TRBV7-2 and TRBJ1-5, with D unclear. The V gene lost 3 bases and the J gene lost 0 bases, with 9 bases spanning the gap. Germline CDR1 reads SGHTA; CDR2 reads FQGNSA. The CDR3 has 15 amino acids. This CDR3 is CASSFYLNSNQPQHF. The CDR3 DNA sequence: TGTGCCAGCAGCTTCTACTTGAATAGCAATCAGCCCCAGCATTTT.

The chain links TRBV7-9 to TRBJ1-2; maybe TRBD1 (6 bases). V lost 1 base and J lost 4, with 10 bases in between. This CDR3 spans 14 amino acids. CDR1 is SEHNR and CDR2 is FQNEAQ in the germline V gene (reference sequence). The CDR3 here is CASSLVGGAYGYTF. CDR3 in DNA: TGTGCCAGCAGCTTAGTTGGGGGGGCCTATGGCTACACCTTC.

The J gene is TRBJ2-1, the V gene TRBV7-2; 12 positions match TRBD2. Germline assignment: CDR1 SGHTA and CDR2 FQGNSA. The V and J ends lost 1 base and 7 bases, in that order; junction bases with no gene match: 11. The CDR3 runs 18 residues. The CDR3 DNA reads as TGTGCCAGCAGCTTAGGGAGCTGGACTAGCGGGGTAGGTAATGAGCAGTTCTTC. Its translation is CASSLGSWTSGVGNEQFF.

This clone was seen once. This CDR3 reads CASSQNRLSGNTIYF. In DNA form, the CDR3 reads TGTGCCAGCAGCCAGAACAGACTCTCTGGAAACACCATATATTTT. The chain combines TRBV7-8 with TRBJ1-3, with D unresolved. Germline CDR1 SGHVS, CDR2 FQNEAQ. V lost 5 bases to trimming and J lost 0 bases, with 11 bases between them. The CDR3 covers 15 residues.

CDR3 loop: CASSIWGTANTGELFF. Here the CDR3 DNA reads TGTGCCAGTAGTATTTGGGGGACAGCCAACACCGGGGAGCTGTTTTTT. J is TRBJ2-2 and V is TRBV19, with 7 positions matching TRBD1. This CDR3 has 16 amino acids. Germline assignment: CDR1 LNHDA and CDR2 SQIVND (reference sequence). The ends lost 3 bases at V and 2 bases at J; junction bases unmatched: 6.

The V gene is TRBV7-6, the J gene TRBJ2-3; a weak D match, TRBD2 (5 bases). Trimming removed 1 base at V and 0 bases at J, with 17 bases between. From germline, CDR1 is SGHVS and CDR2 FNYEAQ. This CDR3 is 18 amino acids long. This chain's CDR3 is CASSLGLSGGTSTDTQYF. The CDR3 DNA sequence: TGTGCCAGCAGCTTAGGGCTCTCAGGAGGAACTAGCACAGATACGCAGTATTTT.

CDR3 sequence: CASSFSPVTGGHTGELFF. DNA of the CDR3: TGTGCCAGCAGCTTTTCCCCGGTGACAGGGGGCCACACCGGGGAGCTGTTTTTT. The chain carries TRBV5-8 and TRBJ2-2; TRBD1 agrees at 10 bases. Trimming at V came to 2 bases and at J to 3 bases, leaving 10 bases not matched to a gene. The CDR3 runs 18 residues. From germline, CDR1 is SGHTS and CDR2 YDEGEE.

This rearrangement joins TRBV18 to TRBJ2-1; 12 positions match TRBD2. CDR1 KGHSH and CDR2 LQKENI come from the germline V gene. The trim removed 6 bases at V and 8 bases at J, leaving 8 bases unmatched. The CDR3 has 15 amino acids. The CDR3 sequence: CASSDSSGGAHEQFF. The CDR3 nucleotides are TGTGCCAGCTCGGACTCTAGCGGGGGGGCTCATGAGCAGTTCTTC.

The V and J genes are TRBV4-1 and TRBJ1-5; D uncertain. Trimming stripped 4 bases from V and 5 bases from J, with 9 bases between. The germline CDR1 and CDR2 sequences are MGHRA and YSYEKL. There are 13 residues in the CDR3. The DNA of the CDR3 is TGCGCCAGCAGCCCAGACCTGGATCAGCCCCAGCATTTT. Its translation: CASSPDLDQPQHF.

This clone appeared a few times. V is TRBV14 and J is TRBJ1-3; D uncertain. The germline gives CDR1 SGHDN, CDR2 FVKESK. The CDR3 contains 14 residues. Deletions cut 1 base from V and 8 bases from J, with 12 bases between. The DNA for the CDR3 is TGTGCCAGCAGCCAAGTTGGCGCAGGAGACACCATATATTTT. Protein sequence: CASSQVGAGDTIYF.

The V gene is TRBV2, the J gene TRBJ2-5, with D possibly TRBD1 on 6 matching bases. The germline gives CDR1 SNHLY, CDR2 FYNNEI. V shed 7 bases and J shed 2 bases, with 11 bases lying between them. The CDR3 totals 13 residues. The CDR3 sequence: CASIRDRQETQYF. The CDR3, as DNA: TGTGCCAGCATCCGCGACAGGCAAGAGACCCAGTACTTC.

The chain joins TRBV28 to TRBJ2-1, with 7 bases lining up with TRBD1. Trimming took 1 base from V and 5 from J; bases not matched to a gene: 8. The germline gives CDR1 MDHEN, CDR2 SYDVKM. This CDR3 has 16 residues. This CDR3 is CASSLYRGSLDNEQFF. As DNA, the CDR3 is TGTGCCAGCAGTTTATACAGGGGATCGTTAGACAATGAGCAGTTCTTC.

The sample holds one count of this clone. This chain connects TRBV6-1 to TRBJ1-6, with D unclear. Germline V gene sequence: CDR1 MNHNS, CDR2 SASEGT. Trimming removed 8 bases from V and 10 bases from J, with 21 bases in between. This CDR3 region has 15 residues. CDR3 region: CASRVRYSPHSPLHF. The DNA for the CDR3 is TGTGCCAGCCGAGTTCGGTACAGTCCCCACTCACCCCTCCACTTT.

The CDR3 DNA sequence: TGTGCCATCAGTGAGGGACTAGCGGGGGGGAACACCGGGGAGCTGTTTTTT. It encodes CAISEGLAGGNTGELFF. The chain joins TRBV10-3 to TRBJ2-2; 14 bases agree with TRBD2. Germline CDR1 and CDR2: ENHRY and SYGVKD. This CDR3 is built from 17 residues. Trimming took 2 bases from V and 1 from J; bases not matched to a gene: 0.

The CDR3 DNA reads TGCGCCAGCAGCTTGGTGGGGGTATACCCTAGCACAGATACGCAGTATTTT. Translation: CASSLVGVYPSTDTQYF. The V call is TRBV5-1, the J call TRBJ2-3; D tentatively reads TRBD1 or TRBD2 (5 bases each). The V gene's germline CDR1 is SGHRS and CDR2 YFSETQ. With 0 bases removed from V and 0 bases from J, the gap between germline ends came to 14 bases. The CDR3 is 17 residues long.

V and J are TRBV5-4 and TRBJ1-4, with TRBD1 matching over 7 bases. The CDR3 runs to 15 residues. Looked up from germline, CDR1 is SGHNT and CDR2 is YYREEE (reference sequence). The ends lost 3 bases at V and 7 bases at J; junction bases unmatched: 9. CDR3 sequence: CASSWAGGEGEKLFF. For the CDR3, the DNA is TGTGCCAGCAGCTGGGCAGGGGGTGAGGGTGAAAAACTGTTTTTT.

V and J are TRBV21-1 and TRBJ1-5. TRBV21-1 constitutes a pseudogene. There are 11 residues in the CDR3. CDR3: CASSWREPQHF. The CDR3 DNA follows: TGTGCCAGCTCTTGGAGAGAGCCCCAGCATTTT.

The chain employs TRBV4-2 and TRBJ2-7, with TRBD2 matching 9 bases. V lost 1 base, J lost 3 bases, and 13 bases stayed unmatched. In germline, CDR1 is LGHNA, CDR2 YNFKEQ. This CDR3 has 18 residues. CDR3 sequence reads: CASSQVGSGGPNYYEQYF. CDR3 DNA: TGTGCCAGCAGCCAAGTGGGTAGCGGGGGACCCAATTACTACGAGCAGTACTTC.

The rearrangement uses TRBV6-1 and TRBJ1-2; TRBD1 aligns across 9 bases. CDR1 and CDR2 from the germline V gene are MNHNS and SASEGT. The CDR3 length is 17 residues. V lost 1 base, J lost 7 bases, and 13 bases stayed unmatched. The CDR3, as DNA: TGTGCCAGCAGTGAAGGAGGGACAGGGAGAGGAATAGTTGGCTACACCTTC. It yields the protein CASSEGGTGRGIVGYTF.

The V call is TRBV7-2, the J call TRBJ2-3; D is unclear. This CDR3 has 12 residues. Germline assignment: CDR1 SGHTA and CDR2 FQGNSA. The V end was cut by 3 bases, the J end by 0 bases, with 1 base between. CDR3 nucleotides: TGTGCCAGCAGCTTTAGCACAGATACGCAGTATTTT. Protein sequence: CASSFSTDTQYF.

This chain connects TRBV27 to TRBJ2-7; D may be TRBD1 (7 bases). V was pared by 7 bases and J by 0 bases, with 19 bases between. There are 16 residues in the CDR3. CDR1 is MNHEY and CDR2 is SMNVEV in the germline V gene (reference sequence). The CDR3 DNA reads TGTGCCAGCACAAATAGGAGGGGACAGAACTCCTACGAGCAGTACTTC. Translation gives CASTNRRGQNSYEQYF.